The rows below give T cell receptor beta chains drawn from one sample of a study of OX40 agonist ivuxolimab in advanced cancers. The table came from immunoSEQ multiplex PCR; TCRdb's copy has only in-frame clones and leaves some out. The data hold roughly 55,000 clones, with 80% observed a single time. The material sequenced was CD4+ or CD8+ T cells sorted from blood, taken in a trial of the OX40 agonist ivuxolimab. These receptors were collected from an adult with an advanced solid tumor such as melanoma, head and neck, liver or kidney cancer. The CDR3 runs from the conserved cysteine through the conserved F or W. Each record gives: D gene, V gene, J gene, clone size, CDR3 DNA, CDR3 protein. D genes are given only for firm matches. Where a row states a size, it is once, few, many or the class of an expanded clone; other rows omit it.

TRBD2,TRBV4-3,TRBJ2-3,-,TGCGCCAGCAGCCAGCTCCTAACTAGCGGGGACACAGATACGCAGTATTTT,CASSQLLTSGDTDTQYF
TRBD1,TRBV5-1,TRBJ2-7,-,TGCGCCAGCAGCCAGGGGGCGCGGAACGAGCAGTACTTC,CASSQGARNEQYF
-,TRBV19,TRBJ1-6,-,TGTGCCAGTAGTATAGGGGGACGGCCCTATTCACCCCTCCACTTT,CASSIGGRPYSPLHF
-,TRBV30,TRBJ1-1,-,TGTGCCTGGAGAGCACAGATGAACACTGAAGCTTTCTTT,CAWRAQMNTEAFF
-,TRBV5-8,TRBJ2-2,-,TGTGCCGACTGGACTGCGCGCACCGGGGAGCTGTTTTTT,CADWTARTGELFF
TRBD2,TRBV5-1,TRBJ2-5,-,TGCGCCAGCAGCTCCGGGGGAGGGCCAGAGACCCAGTACTTC,CASSSGGGPETQYF
-,TRBV7-9,TRBJ1-4,once,TGTGCCAGCAGGGAAGGGTCCAGGGATGCTGAAAAACTGTTTTTT,CASREGSRDAEKLFF
TRBD2,TRBV7-3,TRBJ2-7,once,TGTGCCAGCAGCTTAAGGAGTCTAGCGGGCGAGGAGCTCCTACGAGCAATAGGCTCCTACGAGCAGTACTTC,CASSLRSLAGEELLRAIGSYEQYF
TRBD1,TRBV28,TRBJ1-4,few,TGTGCCAGCAGCCTTCCAAGGGGACAGGGAAGTGAAAAACTGTTTTTT,CASSLPRGQGSEKLFF
-,TRBV5-1,TRBJ2-2,-,TGCGCCAGCAGCCCGGACCGGGTCTGGAACACCGGGGAGCTGTTTTTT,CASSPDRVWNTGELFF
-,TRBV27,TRBJ1-5,-,TGTGCCAGCAGTTTATCCCGGGATAGCAATCAGCCCCAGCATTTT,CASSLSRDSNQPQHF
TRBD1,TRBV6-5,TRBJ1-1,medium-sized,TGTGCCAGCAGTCCGGGACAGGGAGTGAACACTGAAGCTTTCTTT,CASSPGQGVNTEAFF
-,TRBV27,TRBJ1-1,-,TGTGCCAGCAGTTTAAGGGGTAACACTGAAGCTTTCTTT,CASSLRGNTEAFF
-,TRBV19,TRBJ2-2,-,TGTGCCAGTGGAGGCGTGCGAACCGGGGAGCTGTTTTTT,CASGGVRTGELFF
TRBD1,TRBV7-9,TRBJ2-7,-,TGTGCCAGCAGCTTAGGACAGGGCAAACCCTACGAGCAGTACTTC,CASSLGQGKPYEQYF
-,TRBV11-2,TRBJ1-4,-,TGTGCCAGCAGAATCGGACAAACTAATGAAAAACTGTTTTTT,CASRIGQTNEKLFF
-,TRBV7-9,TRBJ2-1,-,TGTGCCAGCAGCTTTAGAGGATACAATGAGCAGTTCTTC,CASSFRGYNEQFF
-,TRBV7-2,TRBJ1-2,-,TGTGCCAGCAGCTTATCCCAGGCTGCTAACTATGGCTACACCTTC,CASSLSQAANYGYTF
TRBD1,TRBV27,TRBJ1-6,-,TGTGCCAGCAGGGACAGGGGTCGCGATAATTCACCCCTCCACTTT,CASRDRGRDNSPLHF
-,TRBV11-3,TRBJ1-1,-,TGTGCCAGCAGCTTAGATCGAGGGACCGAGGGTGAAGCTTTCTTT,CASSLDRGTEGEAFF
-,TRBV4-3,TRBJ2-3,-,TGCGCCAGCAGCCAAGGGCTACTGAGCACAGATACGCAGTATTTT,CASSQGLLSTDTQYF
-,TRBV10-2,TRBJ1-1,-,TGCGCCAGCAGAAGGGATGAGCTGAACACTGAAGCTTTCTTT,CASRRDELNTEAFF
-,TRBV27,TRBJ2-3,-,TGTGCCAGCAGTTTAACCGGGACCAGCACAGATACGCAGTATTTT,CASSLTGTSTDTQYF
TRBD1,TRBV28,TRBJ1-1,-,TGTGCCAGCAGTGGCCTGACAGGGGGCCGCACTGAAGCTTTCTTT,CASSGLTGGRTEAFF
-,TRBV6-5,TRBJ2-3,-,TGTGCCAGCAGTTACTTTCAAGTTAGGTCAAGGGATACGCAGTATTTT,CASSYFQVRSRDTQYF
-,TRBV7-6,TRBJ1-4,-,TGTGCCAGCAGCTCGACGGGACTGATTAATGAAAAACTGTTTTTT,CASSSTGLINEKLFF
-,TRBV7-9,TRBJ1-2,-,TGTGCCAGCAGCTTAAGGGGGTCCGGGGAGAATGGCTACACCTTC,CASSLRGSGENGYTF
-,TRBV28,TRBJ2-7,-,TGTGCCAGCAGCACACCCCAGACGAACTACGAGCAGTACTTC,CASSTPQTNYEQYF
-,TRBV5-1,TRBJ1-4,-,TGCGCCAGCAGCCCCGACGATACCCCAGGAAAACTGTTTTTT,CASSPDDTPGKLFF
TRBD1,TRBV19,TRBJ1-1,few,TGTGCCAGTAGTCGGACAGGGGCCACTGAAGCTTTCTTT,CASSRTGATEAFF
TRBD2,TRBV7-9,TRBJ2-3,-,TGTGCCAGCACCTGGATCACTAGCGGGGATACAGATACGCAGTATTTT,CASTWITSGDTDTQYF
-,TRBV4-1,TRBJ2-2,-,TGCGCCAGCAGCCAAGACTCGGGAAGCGCCACCGGGGAGCTGTTTTTT,CASSQDSGSATGELFF
-,TRBV18,TRBJ2-3,-,TGTGCCAGCTCACCACCGTGGGGTTGGTATACGCAGTATTTT,CASSPPWGWYTQYF